The rows below give T cell receptor beta chains drawn from one sample of a study of blood T cell repertoires in COVID-19. The data were produced by immunoSEQ multiplex PCR, yet TCRdb's version contains in-frame clones alone and is incomplete. The table records approximately 140,000 clones, just under 85% of them present only once. Material for sequencing was peripheral blood. The source is a woman aged 40-49 years with active or convalescent COVID-19. CDR3s include the opening cysteine and the closing phenylalanine or tryptophan. D genes are given only for firm matches. Some rows have no size entry. The others give once, few or many, or a class for an expanded clone.

.	TRBV15	TRBJ2-7	.	TGTGCCACCAGCAGAGTTGACAGCTCCTTATCCTACGAGCAGTACTTC	CATSRVDSSLSYEQYF
.	TRBV28	TRBJ1-2	.	TGTGCCAGCAGTCTCTCAGGGGTAGACTATGGCTACACCTTC	CASSLSGVDYGYTF
.	TRBV19	TRBJ1-2	TRBD1	TGTGCCAGTAGTCCTTCCCGGGACAGCCTCCCCTATGGCTACACCTTC	CASSPSRDSLPYGYTF
.	TRBV4-3	TRBJ1-2	TRBD1	TGCGCCAGCAGCCAAGATCGGCAGGGGGCCCACACCTTC	CASSQDRQGAHTF
.	TRBV7-2	TRBJ1-5	.	TGTGCCAGCAGCTTAGCGGGTTCCGGGGCCCAGCATTTT	CASSLAGSGAQHF
.	TRBV10-2	TRBJ1-6	.	TGCGCCAGCAGTGGGAGGCTAAATTCACCCCTCCACTTT	CASSGRLNSPLHF
.	TRBV24-1	TRBJ2-3	TRBD2	TGTGCCACCAGTGATTTGAGGTCCAGCGGGAGGGCCGTAAATACGCAGTATTTT	CATSDLRSSGRAVNTQYF
.	TRBV30	TRBJ1-6	TRBD1	TGTGCCTGGAGCGGACAGGTGAACTCACCCCTCCACTTT	CAWSGQVNSPLHF
.	TRBV6-5	TRBJ1-2	TRBD1	TGTGCCAGCAAGAGGGACAGGGGAAACTATGGCTACACCTTC	CASKRDRGNYGYTF
few	TRBV27	TRBJ1-5	TRBD1	TGTGCCAGCAGCCCTAGACAGGGTATGGGTTATAGCAATCAGCCCCAGCATTTT	CASSPRQGMGYSNQPQHF
.	TRBV19	TRBJ2-1	.	TGTGCCAGTAGTCCACGACTAGTCCCTGAGCAGTTCTTC	CASSPRLVPEQFF
.	TRBV7-8	TRBJ1-2	.	TGTGCCAGCAGCTACCCTGAGGGTCCCTTTGGCTACACCTTC	CASSYPEGPFGYTF
.	TRBV29-1	TRBJ1-2	.	TGCAGCGCCCTCGAGCCACAGGGACGCGGCTATGGCTACACCTTC	CSALEPQGRGYGYTF
few	TRBV6-5	TRBJ1-2	.	TGTGCCAGCAGTTACTCGAGGCGTGGGGCAGGTGGCTACACCTTC	CASSYSRRGAGGYTF
.	TRBV18	TRBJ2-1	.	TGTGCCAGCTCACCACTACAGGGTCCCGATGAGCAGTTCTTC	CASSPLQGPDEQFF
.	TRBV19	TRBJ1-2	.	TGTGCCAGTAGTCTAAAAGGACATATCTATGGCTACACCTTC	CASSLKGHIYGYTF
many	TRBV29-1	TRBJ1-1	TRBD1	TGCAGCGTTGAAGATCGTGGGCAGGGGGCTGAAGCTTTCTTT	CSVEDRGQGAEAFF
once	TRBV3-1/TRBV3-2	TRBJ2-7	.	TGTGCCAGCAGCCAATCGGCCTACGAGCAGTACTTC	CASSQSAYEQYF
.	TRBV5-1	TRBJ2-4	TRBD2	TGCGCCAGCAGCTCCCTAGCGGGGACAGCCAAAAACATTCAGTACTTC	CASSSLAGTAKNIQYF
.	TRBV5-6	TRBJ1-2	TRBD1	TGTGCCAGCAACTCGGGACAGGTCTTCTCTGGCTACACCTTC	CASNSGQVFSGYTF
.	TRBV11-3	TRBJ2-6	.	TGTGCCAGCAGCCGGGGGGCTAGCTCTGGGGCCAACGTCCTGACTTTC	CASSRGASSGANVLTF
.	TRBV25-1	TRBJ2-7	.	TGTGCCAGCAGTGATATGGAAGGACAGTCCTACGAGCAGTACTTC	CASSDMEGQSYEQYF
.	TRBV5-1	TRBJ2-5	TRBD2	TGCGCCAGCAACTCCGCAGCGGGAGGAGAGACCCAGTACTTC	CASNSAAGGETQYF